The source of this T cell receptor beta chain is a study of blood T cell repertoires in COVID-19. What the recovered Cohort 3 donors had was two negative PCRs, clearance, or symptom resolution. The CDR3 contains 14 residues. The V end was cut by 0 bases, the J end by 4 bases, with 9 bases between. The V gene's germline CDR1 is SGHRS and CDR2 YFSETQ. The authors' processing: Quantification of nucleated cells was approximated via reference gene primer amplification. Sequencing used immunoSEQ multiplex PCR; TCRdb keeps in-frame clones, though not all of them. V and J calls and clone size are those listed in that table; D and trimming were worked out from the DNA. The data contain approximately 300,000 clones, 89% of them singletons.

The TCR originated in a man in his sixties who had recovered from COVID-19. Specimen: PBMCs or T cells enriched from blood (not recorded which). This sequence joins TRBV5-1 and TRBJ2-3; maybe TRBD1 (5 bases). The CDR3 protein is CASSLGQSADTQYF. The CDR3 DNA sequence: TGCGCCAGCAGCTTGGGACAGTCCGCAGATACGCAGTATTTT.